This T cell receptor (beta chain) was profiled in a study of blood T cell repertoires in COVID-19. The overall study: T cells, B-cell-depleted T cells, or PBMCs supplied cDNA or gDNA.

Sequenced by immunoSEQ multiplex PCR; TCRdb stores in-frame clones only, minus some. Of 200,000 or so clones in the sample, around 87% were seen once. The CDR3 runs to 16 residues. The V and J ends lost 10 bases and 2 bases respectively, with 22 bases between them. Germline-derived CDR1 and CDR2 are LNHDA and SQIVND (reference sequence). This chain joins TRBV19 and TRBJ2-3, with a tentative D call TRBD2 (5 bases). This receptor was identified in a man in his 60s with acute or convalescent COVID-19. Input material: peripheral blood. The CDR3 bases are TGTGCCACCATAAACAGAGGTAGCGCTAACACAGATACGCAGTATTTT. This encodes CATINRGSANTDTQYF.